The clone carrying this TCR beta chain was recorded many times. The antigen is unknown. Sample time point: sample taken at primary tumor resection. Researchers sequenced whole RNA taken from tumor, nontumor lung or frozen PBMC without sorting. The data derive from a study of spatial heterogeneity in lung cancer. Broader study findings: In blood, ubiquitous expanded tumor TCRs appeared more at resection than follow-up.

Unique molecular identifiers, one per molecule, were present on every TCR cDNA molecule. TCRdb ran MiXCR on the 5' RACE reads and lists one entry per CDR3 protein. The sample has approximately 10,000 distinct CDR3 sequences, more than 15% seen once; the top ten hold roughly 52%. This TCR derives from a male donor with early-stage non-small cell lung cancer. The sequencing here drew on PBMCs, taken at surgery.

This CDR3 is CASSQQGRNTEAFF. The CDR3 DNA reads as TGTGCCAGCAGCCAACAGGGCAGGAACACTGAAGCTTTCTTT. V and J are TRBV3-1 and TRBJ1-1; tentatively, D is TRBD1 (5 bases). The germline CDR1 and CDR2 sequences are LGHDT and YNNKEL (reference sequence). The ends were cut back, 2 bases at V and 1 base at J, with 8 bases in the middle. This CDR3 region has 14 residues.